This T cell receptor beta chain appears in the sequencing data of a study of blood T cell repertoires in COVID-19. Germline V gene sequence: CDR1 LGHNA, CDR2 YNFKEQ. CDR3 length equals 16 residues. The trim removed 5 bases at V and 6 bases at J, leaving 14 bases unmatched. The assay was immunoSEQ multiplex PCR, and TCRdb's table has in-frame clones only and misses some. Among just over 650,000 clones listed, more than 80% were seen once. This sequence originates from a woman younger than 35 with acute or convalescent COVID-19. This chain joins TRBV4-2 and TRBJ1-1, with TRBD1 matching 8 bases. Sequenced sample: peripheral blood. The CDR3 is CASSIGGQEGLSEAFF. The CDR3 DNA is TGTGCCAGCAGCATTGGGGGACAGGAGGGTTTATCTGAAGCTTTCTTT.